A single sample is the source of the 9 T cell receptor beta chains below, sequenced in a study of T cells after yellow fever vaccination. One entry per CDR3 protein results from TCRdb running MiXCR on the 5' RACE reads. The sample records around 310,000 distinct CDR3 sequences, 3% to 4.5% being singletons. Specimen: PBMCs, collected 5 days after the yellow fever booster vaccination. Source of these receptors: a man aged 18 to 30 who received the YFV17D yellow fever vaccine.

The chain recombines TRBV2 with TRBJ2-3; weak D call: TRBD2 (6 bases). The germline V gene has CDR1 SNHLY and CDR2 FYNNEI. The CDR3 sequence is 14 residues long. V was cut by 6 bases and J by 0 bases, with 10 bases left in between. CDR3 coding DNA: TGTGCCAGCAGGGGGACTCCTAGCACAGATACGCAGTATTTT. Protein: CASRGTPSTDTQYF. The whole variable domain, remainder taken from reference TRBV2 and TRBJ2-3, is EPEVTQTPSHQVTQMGQEVILRCVPISNHLYFYWYRQILGQKVEFLVSFYNNEISEKSEIFDDQFSVERPDGSNFTLKIRSTKLEDSAMYFCASRGTPSTDTQYFGPGTRLTVL.

This clonotype was counted ten times or more. The genes are TRBV2 and TRBJ2-7; D call uncertain. Germline-derived CDR1 and CDR2 are SNHLY and FYNNEI. V lost 4 bases, J lost 2 bases, and 9 bases lay in between. The CDR3 consists of 13 residues. The DNA for the CDR3 is TGTGCCAGCAGTGGCAATGCCGCCTACGAGCAGTACTTC. Protein sequence: CASSGNAAYEQYF.

The genes are TRBV5-1 and TRBJ1-2; a weak D match, TRBD1 (5 bases). This CDR3 region has 19 residues. The ends were cut back, 0 bases at V and 0 bases at J, with 21 bases in the middle. Per the germline V gene, CDR1 is SGHRS and CDR2 is YFSETQ. CDR3 sequence reads: CASSLGLVVAVTANYGYTF. The CDR3 region has the DNA TGCGCCAGCAGCTTGGGGTTGGTAGTTGCTGTGACAGCTAACTATGGCTACACCTTC.

This clonotype was picked up many times. The CDR3 DNA sequence: TGCGCCAGCAGCTTGGGAGACGCCTACGAGCAGTACGTC. Translating gives CASSLGDAYEQYV. This chain links TRBV5-1 with TRBJ2-7, with unresolved D. Trimming took off 0 bases at V and 2 bases at J, with 6 bases between the two ends. CDR1 is SGHRS and CDR2 is YFSETQ in the germline V gene. The CDR3 has 13 amino acids.

The chain uses TRBV7-9 and TRBJ1-1; D not certain. V dropped 2 bases and J dropped 7 bases, with 11 bases sitting between them. The CDR3 is made up of 13 amino acids. Germline V lookup: CDR1 SEHNR, CDR2 FQNEAQ (reference sequence). CDR3 region: CASSLIVRGEAFF. In DNA form, the CDR3 reads TGTGCCAGCAGCTTAATCGTTCGCGGTGAAGCTTTCTTT.

Many counts were recorded for this clonotype. V gene TRBV12-3 or TRBV12-4 combines with J gene TRBJ1-2; D gene uncertain. This CDR3 spans 12 amino acids. The V end lost 3 bases, the J end lost 8 bases, and 10 bases lay between the germline ends. CDR3 coding DNA: TGTGCCAGCAGTTTTAGACAATACGGCTACACCTTC. It translates to CASSFRQYGYTF.

This clonotype was observed at least ten times. V is TRBV11-2 and J is TRBJ2-3; a possible D gene is TRBD2 (5 bases). The V and J ends lost 3 bases and 6 bases respectively, with 13 bases between them. The CDR3 covers 14 residues. CDR1 and CDR2 from the germline V gene are SGHAT and FQNNGV. CDR3 in DNA: TGTGCCAGCAGCTTGTTCGACTACCGTGATACGCAGTATTTT. This codes for CASSLFDYRDTQYF.

Concerning this clonotype itself: One end of the junction fails to match germline, which may point to a read error. The rearrangement uses TRBV7-9 and TRBJ1-6; TRBD1 aligns across 7 bases. The CDR3 loop spans 14 amino acids. Germline V gene sequence: CDR1 SEHNR, CDR2 FQNEAQ (reference sequence). The CDR3 protein is CASSLDRAYSPLHF. DNA of the CDR3: TGTGCCAGCAGTTTAGACAGGGCATATTCGCCCCTCCACTTT.

The table lists this clonotype with many counts. The rearrangement links TRBV15 to TRBJ2-3, with D perhaps being TRBD1 or TRBD2 (6 bases each). CDR1 and CDR2 (germline): LNHNV, YYDKDF (reference sequence). CDR3 length: 15 amino acids. V was cut by 3 bases and J by 5 bases, with 15 bases left in between. The CDR3 nucleotides read TGTGCCACCAGCAGTGTCGGGGGCAAGGGAGATACGCAGTATTTT. Protein product: CATSSVGGKGDTQYF.